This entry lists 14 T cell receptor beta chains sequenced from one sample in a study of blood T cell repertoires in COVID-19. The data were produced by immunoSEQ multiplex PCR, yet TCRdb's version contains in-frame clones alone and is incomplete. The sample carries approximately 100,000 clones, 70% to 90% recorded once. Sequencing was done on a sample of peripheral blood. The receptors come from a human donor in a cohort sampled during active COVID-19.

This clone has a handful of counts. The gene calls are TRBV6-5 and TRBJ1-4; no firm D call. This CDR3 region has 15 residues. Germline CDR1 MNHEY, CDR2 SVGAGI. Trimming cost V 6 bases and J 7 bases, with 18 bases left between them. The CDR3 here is CASSSRRGSREKLFF. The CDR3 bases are TGTGCCAGCAGCTCCCGTAGAGGGTCGCGTGAAAAACTGTTTTTT.

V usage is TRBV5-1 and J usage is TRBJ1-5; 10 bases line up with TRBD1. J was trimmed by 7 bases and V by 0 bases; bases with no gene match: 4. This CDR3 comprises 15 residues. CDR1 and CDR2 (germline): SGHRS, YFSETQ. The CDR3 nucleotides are TGCGCCAGCAGCTTGGGTGGGACAGGGGACCAGCCCCAGCATTTT. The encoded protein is CASSLGGTGDQPQHF. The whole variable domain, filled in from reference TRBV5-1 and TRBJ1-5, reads KAGVTQTPRYLIKTRGQQVTLSCSPISGHRSVSWYQQTPGQGLQFLFEYFSETQRNKGNFPGRFSGRQFSNSRSEMNVSTLELGDSALYLCASSLGGTGDQPQHFGDGTRLSIL.

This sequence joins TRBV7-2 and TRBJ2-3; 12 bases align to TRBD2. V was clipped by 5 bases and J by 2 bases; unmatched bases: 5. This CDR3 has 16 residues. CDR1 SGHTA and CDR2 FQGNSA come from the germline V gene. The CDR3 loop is CASSTGLAGLTDTQYF. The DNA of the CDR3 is TGTGCCAGCAGCACGGGACTAGCGGGCCTCACAGATACGCAGTATTTT.

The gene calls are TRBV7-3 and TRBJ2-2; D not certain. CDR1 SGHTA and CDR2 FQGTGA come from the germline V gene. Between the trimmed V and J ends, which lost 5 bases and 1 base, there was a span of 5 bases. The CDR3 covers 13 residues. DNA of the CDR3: TGTGCCAGCAGCCACTTGAACACCGGGGAGCTGTTTTTT. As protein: CASSHLNTGELFF.

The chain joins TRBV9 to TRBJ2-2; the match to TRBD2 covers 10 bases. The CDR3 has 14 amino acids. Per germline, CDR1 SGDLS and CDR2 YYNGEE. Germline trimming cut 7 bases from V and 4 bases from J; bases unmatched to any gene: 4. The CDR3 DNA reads TGTGCCAGCCGAAGGACTAGCGGCACCGGGGAGCTGTTTTTT. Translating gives CASRRTSGTGELFF.

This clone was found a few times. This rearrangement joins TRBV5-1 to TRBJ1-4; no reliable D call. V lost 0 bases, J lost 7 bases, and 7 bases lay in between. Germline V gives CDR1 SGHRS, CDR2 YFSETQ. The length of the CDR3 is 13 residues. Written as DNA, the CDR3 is TGCGCCAGCAGCTTGGTGGGGAGTGAAAAACTGTTTTTT. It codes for CASSLVGSEKLFF.

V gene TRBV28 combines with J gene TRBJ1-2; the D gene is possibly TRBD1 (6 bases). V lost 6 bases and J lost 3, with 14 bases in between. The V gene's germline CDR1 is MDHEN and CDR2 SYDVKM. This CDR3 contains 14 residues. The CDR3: CASSPRGGDYGYTF. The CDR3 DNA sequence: TGTGCCAGCAGCCCGAGGGGGGGTGACTATGGCTACACCTTC.

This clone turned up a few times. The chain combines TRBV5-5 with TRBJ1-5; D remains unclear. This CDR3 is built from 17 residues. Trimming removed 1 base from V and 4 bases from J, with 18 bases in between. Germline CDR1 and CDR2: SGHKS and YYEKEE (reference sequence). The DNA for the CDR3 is TGTGCCAGCAGCTTGATCGTCCGTGACACAATTAATCAGCCCCAGCATTTT. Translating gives CASSLIVRDTINQPQHF.

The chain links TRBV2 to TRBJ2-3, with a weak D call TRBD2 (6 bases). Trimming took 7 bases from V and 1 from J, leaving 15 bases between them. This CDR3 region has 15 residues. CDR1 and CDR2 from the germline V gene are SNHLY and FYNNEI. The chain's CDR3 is CASIVRDFRTDTQYF. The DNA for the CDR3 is TGTGCCAGCATAGTCCGGGACTTTCGCACAGATACGCAGTATTTT.

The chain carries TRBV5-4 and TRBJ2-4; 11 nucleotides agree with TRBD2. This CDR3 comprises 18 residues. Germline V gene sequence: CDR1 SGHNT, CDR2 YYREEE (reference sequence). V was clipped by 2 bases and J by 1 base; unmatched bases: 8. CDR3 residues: CASSFSSGGALAKNIQYF. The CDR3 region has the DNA TGTGCCAGCAGCTTTAGTAGCGGGGGGGCCTTGGCCAAAAACATTCAGTACTTC.

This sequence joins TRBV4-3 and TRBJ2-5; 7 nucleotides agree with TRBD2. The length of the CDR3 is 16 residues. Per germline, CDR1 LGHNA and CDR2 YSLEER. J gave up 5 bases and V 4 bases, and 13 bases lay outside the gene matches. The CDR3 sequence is CASSRKWPGEGETQYF. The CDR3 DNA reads TGCGCCAGCAGCCGCAAGTGGCCCGGGGAGGGGGAGACCCAGTACTTC.

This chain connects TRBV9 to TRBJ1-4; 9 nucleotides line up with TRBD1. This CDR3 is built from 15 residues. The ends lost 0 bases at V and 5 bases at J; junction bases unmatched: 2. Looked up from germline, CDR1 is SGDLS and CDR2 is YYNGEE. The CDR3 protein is CASSVAGTGNEKLFF. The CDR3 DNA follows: TGTGCCAGCAGCGTAGCGGGGACAGGGAATGAAAAACTGTTTTTT.

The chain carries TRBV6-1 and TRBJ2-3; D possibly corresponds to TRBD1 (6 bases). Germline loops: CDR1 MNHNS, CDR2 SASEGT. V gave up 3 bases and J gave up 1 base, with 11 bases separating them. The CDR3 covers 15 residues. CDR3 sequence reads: CASSDEGVGTDTQYF. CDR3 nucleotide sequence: TGTGCCAGCAGTGACGAGGGGGTCGGCACAGATACGCAGTATTTT.

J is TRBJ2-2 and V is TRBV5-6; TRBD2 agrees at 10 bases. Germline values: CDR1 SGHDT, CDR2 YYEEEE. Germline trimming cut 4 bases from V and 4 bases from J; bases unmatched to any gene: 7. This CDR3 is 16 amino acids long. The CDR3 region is CASSPRTSGPTGELFF. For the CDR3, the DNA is TGTGCCAGCAGCCCGCGGACTAGCGGACCCACCGGGGAGCTGTTTTTT.